This TCR beta chain was sequenced in a study of shared clonotypes between healthy human individuals. Sequenced by immunoSEQ multiplex PCR; TCRdb stores in-frame clones only, minus some. This table holds about 2.2 million clones, around 93% found once. CD45RO-negative CD8 cells positively selected for CCR7 made up the naive population, which excluded terminally differentiated effector memory CD45RA+ cells. V was trimmed by 3 bases and J by 4 bases, leaving 13 bases between them. The CDR3 consists of 14 residues. Germline V lookup: CDR1 WSHSY, CDR2 SAAADI. This rearrangement joins TRBV10-2 to TRBJ2-7; perhaps TRBD2 as D (5 bases). The sequenced sample consisted of naive CD8+ T cells from PBMCs. This sequence originates from a man in his late teens or twenties in good health. Some clones in this sample may be carry-over from other donors' samples. The CDR3 protein is CASSDSLASYEQYF. The CDR3 DNA is TGCGCCAGCAGTGATAGCCTAGCCTCTTACGAGCAGTACTTC.